The following is a T cell receptor beta chain sequence with its context. Its matching antigen is unknown. This specimen belongs to a study of response to subunit inactivated influenza vaccine. Study-wide points: T cells newly recruited by each seasonal influenza vaccination are few, the authors suggested.

TCRdb passed the RT-PCR reads through MiXCR, listing each CDR3 protein once. The table has just over 300,000 distinct CDR3 sequences, less than 25% seen once. V gave up 6 bases and J gave up 3 bases; unmatched junction bases: 5. The CDR3 is 13 amino acids. Per the germline V gene, CDR1 is WNHNN and CDR2 is SYGVQD (reference sequence). This TCR came from a man in his fifties or sixties who received an inactivated influenza vaccine. The chain joins TRBV10-1 to TRBJ2-7; 7 positions match TRBD1. The sample here was PBMCs from blood, taken approximately 22 months after vaccination. The CDR3 nucleotides are TGCGCCAGCAGATCCGGGACAGACTACGAGCAGTACTTC. This gives the protein CASRSGTDYEQYF.